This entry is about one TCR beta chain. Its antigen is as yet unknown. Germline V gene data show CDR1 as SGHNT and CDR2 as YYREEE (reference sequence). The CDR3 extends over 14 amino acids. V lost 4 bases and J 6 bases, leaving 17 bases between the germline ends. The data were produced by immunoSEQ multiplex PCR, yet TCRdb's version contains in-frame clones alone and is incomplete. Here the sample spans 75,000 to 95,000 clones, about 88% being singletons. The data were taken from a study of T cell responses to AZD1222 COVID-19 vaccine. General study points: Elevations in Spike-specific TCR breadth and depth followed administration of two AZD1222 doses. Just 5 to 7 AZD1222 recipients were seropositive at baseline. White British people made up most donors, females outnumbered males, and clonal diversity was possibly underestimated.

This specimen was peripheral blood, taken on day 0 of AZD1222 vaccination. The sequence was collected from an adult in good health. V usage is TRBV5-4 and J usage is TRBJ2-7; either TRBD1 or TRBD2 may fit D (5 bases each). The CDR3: CASSAGTQGTEQYF. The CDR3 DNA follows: TGTGCCAGCAGCGCCGGGACCCAAGGGACCGAGCAGTACTTC.